These 27 T cell receptor beta chains share one sample of origin, sequenced in a study of human T cells and chemical hapten exposure. Time point reported: patch test 1, 2 weeks after DPC sensitization. Treatment: therapeutic diphenylcyclopropenone sensitization with weekly scalp DPC. TCRdb redid the calling of the RACE reads with MiXCR, one entry per CDR3 protein. The top ten clones hold about 1.7% of a sample with more than 150,000 distinct CDR3 sequences, more than 12% of them seen once. The sequences come from whole blood, collected in connection with sensitization to the hapten diphenylcyclopropenone (DPC). The receptors come from a woman younger than 45 with alopecia areata. Some clones in this sample may be carry-over from other donors' samples.

This CDR3 is CASLTRGETQYF. CDR3 in DNA: TGTGCCAGCCTGACCCGGGGGGAGACCCAGTACTTC. The rearrangement links TRBV7-9 to TRBJ2-5, with TRBD2 as a possible D gene (6 bases). Germline V lookup: CDR1 SEHNR, CDR2 FQNEAQ (reference sequence). V lost 8 bases and J 5 bases, leaving 12 bases between the germline ends. CDR3 length: 12 amino acids.

This clonotype was counted between two and nine times. The rearrangement links TRBV7-9 to TRBJ2-1; 8 nucleotides match TRBD2. There are 15 residues in the CDR3. After removal of 1 base from V and 2 bases from J, the junction contained 1 base not matched to a gene. Germline values: CDR1 SEHNR, CDR2 FQNEAQ (reference sequence). CDR3 sequence (DNA): TGTGCCAGCAGCTTAGGACTAGCGCCCTACAATGAGCAGTTCTTC. Translating it yields CASSLGLAPYNEQFF.

The rearrangement joins TRBV19 to TRBJ1-5; D not resolved. CDR1 is LNHDA and CDR2 is SQIVND in the germline V gene (reference sequence). Trimming took off 11 bases at V and 0 bases at J, with 11 bases between the two ends. The CDR3 is 13 residues long. The CDR3 sequence: CAGRRSSNQPQHF. CDR3 nucleotides: TGTGCCGGACGGAGGAGTAGCAATCAGCCCCAGCATTTT.

This clonotype occurred many times. CDR3 protein: CASSLGGGLEKLFF. The CDR3 DNA follows: TGTGCCAGCAGCTTAGGAGGGGGCCTCGAAAAACTGTTTTTT. The chain has TRBV7-6 and TRBJ1-4, with 7 bases lining up with TRBD1. Germline lookup yields CDR1 SGHVS and CDR2 FNYEAQ. The CDR3 runs to 14 residues. V shed 1 base, J shed 8 bases, and the junction held 4 bases outside the gene matches. Full variable domain (rest looked up from reference TRBV7-6 and TRBJ1-4): GAGVSQSPRYKVTKRGQDVALRCDPISGHVSLYWYRQALGQGPEFLTYFNYEAQQDKSGLPNDRFSAERPEGSISTLTIQRTEQRDSAMYRCASSLGGGLEKLFFGSGTQLSVL.

This clonotype was detected many times. V is TRBV3-1 and J is TRBJ2-5, with D unresolved. V lost 0 bases and J 4 bases, leaving 3 bases between the germline ends. Looked up from germline, CDR1 is LGHDT and CDR2 is YNNKEL (reference sequence). This CDR3 has 12 residues. CDR3 sequence reads: CASSQDLETQYF. CDR3 bases: TGTGCCAGCAGCCAAGATTTAGAGACCCAGTACTTC.

The chain uses TRBV24-1 and TRBJ2-1; D is possibly TRBD2 (6 bases). V lost 4 bases and J lost 10, with 16 bases in between. Germline CDR1 reads KGHDR; CDR2 reads SFDVKD. This CDR3 contains 14 residues. In DNA, the CDR3 is TGTGCCACCAGTGACCCACGTCCCGCGGGGGAGCAGTTCTTC. Encoded protein: CATSDPRPAGEQFF.

This clonotype was detected many times. The chain couples TRBV7-8 to TRBJ2-1; a weak D match, TRBD1 (5 bases). Looked up from germline, CDR1 is SGHVS and CDR2 is FQNEAQ. Between the trimmed V and J ends, which lost 5 bases and 8 bases, there was a span of 16 bases. The CDR3 has 14 amino acids. CDR3 residues: CASSPVRQGDEQFF. Here the CDR3 DNA reads TGTGCCAGCAGCCCAGTAAGGCAAGGGGATGAGCAGTTCTTC.

The rearrangement uses TRBV9 and TRBJ2-1; 11 bases fit TRBD2. The trim removed 3 bases at V and 5 bases at J, leaving 7 bases unmatched. Germline assignment: CDR1 SGDLS and CDR2 YYNGEE. This CDR3 is 16 amino acids long. The CDR3: CASSAKGLAVHNEQFF. In nucleotides, the CDR3 is TGTGCCAGCAGCGCAAAGGGACTAGCGGTCCACAATGAGCAGTTCTTC.

This clonotype was observed many times. The chain is built from TRBV20-1 and TRBJ1-1, with D uncertain. CDR1 and CDR2 (germline): DFQATT, SNEGSKA (reference sequence). The CDR3 has 15 residues. The ends were cut back, 0 bases at V and 1 base at J, with 12 bases in the middle. The chain's CDR3 is CSARDPRTANTEAFF. For the CDR3, the DNA is TGCAGTGCTAGAGATCCAAGGACGGCGAACACTGAAGCTTTCTTT.

This clonotype was observed a few times. This chain joins TRBV14 and TRBJ2-1; the match to TRBD1 covers 11 bases. CDR1 and CDR2 from the germline V gene are SGHDN and FVKESK. V shed 4 bases and J 9 bases; nucleotides not matched to a gene: 11. This CDR3 has 16 amino acids. In DNA, the CDR3 is TGTGCCAGCAGCCGATTAGCCGGGACAGGGGGTAGTGAGCAGTTCTTC. Its translation: CASSRLAGTGGSEQFF. The full variable domain, in which reference TRBV14 and TRBJ2-1 provide the parts outside the CDR3, is EAGVTQFPSHSVIEKGQTVTLRCDPISGHDNLYWYRRVMGKEIKFLLHFVKESKQDESGMPNNRFLAERTGGTYSTLKVQPAELEDSGVYFCASSRLAGTGGSEQFFGPGTRLTVL.

This clonotype came up a few times. J is TRBJ2-5 and V is TRBV5-1; D is perhaps TRBD1 (5 bases). This CDR3 region has 11 residues. CDR1 and CDR2 from the germline V gene are SGHRS and YFSETQ. The V and J ends lost 5 bases and 3 bases respectively, with 5 bases between them. CDR3 DNA: TGCGCCAGCAGACAGGAAGAGACCCAGTACTTC. Protein product: CASRQEETQYF.

J is TRBJ1-6 and V is TRBV3-1; no reliable D call. Germline CDR1 and CDR2: LGHDT and YNNKEL (reference sequence). Trimming took 4 bases from V and 10 from J, leaving 8 bases between them. The CDR3 runs 12 residues. CDR3 sequence: CASSLVESPLHF. CDR3 DNA sequence: TGTGCCAGCAGCCTCGTGGAATCACCCCTCCACTTT.

This clonotype was picked up a small number of times. The rearrangement links TRBV10-2 to TRBJ2-3; D is possibly TRBD1 (6 bases). CDR1 is WSHSY and CDR2 is SAAADI in the germline V gene. This CDR3 comprises 13 residues. V was clipped by 6 bases and J by 4 bases, with 11 bases between them. CDR3 protein: CASSWGRSDTQYF. CDR3 nucleotide sequence: TGCGCCAGCAGCTGGGGGCGGTCAGATACGCAGTATTTT.

This clonotype is a singleton in its sample. The chain recombines TRBV6-2 or TRBV6-3 with TRBJ2-1, with TRBD2 matching 8 bases. This CDR3 is 16 amino acids long. Trimming removed 1 base from V and 5 bases from J; junction bases left unmatched: 7. Germline CDR1 is MNHEY and CDR2 is SVGEGT. CDR3 in DNA: TGTGCCAGCAGTTACTACCACCCGGGACTAGACAATGAGCAGTTCTTC. Its protein is CASSYYHPGLDNEQFF.

This clonotype was counted ten times or more. The J gene is TRBJ2-1, the V gene TRBV7-9, with 7 bases matching TRBD2. The CDR3 has 12 amino acids. Trimming cost V 1 base and J 10 bases; bases outside gene matches: 1. Germline values: CDR1 SEHNR, CDR2 FQNEAQ (reference sequence). CDR3 sequence reads: CASSLGREEQFF. CDR3 bases: TGTGCCAGCAGCTTAGGGCGGGAGGAGCAGTTCTTC.

This clonotype was recorded a few times. V usage is TRBV5-1 and J usage is TRBJ2-7, with D possibly being TRBD2 (5 bases). Germline V lookup: CDR1 SGHRS, CDR2 YFSETQ. This CDR3 is built from 14 residues. The V gene lost 0 bases and the J gene lost 6 bases, with 13 bases spanning the gap. In DNA form, the CDR3 reads TGCGCCAGCAGCTTGGACCACTCCGGAGGCGAGCAGTACTTC. This sequence encodes CASSLDHSGGEQYF. The full variable domain, its missing parts supplied by reference TRBV5-1 and TRBJ2-7, is KAGVTQTPRYLIKTRGQQVTLSCSPISGHRSVSWYQQTPGQGLQFLFEYFSETQRNKGNFPGRFSGRQFSNSRSEMNVSTLELGDSALYLCASSLDHSGGEQYFGPGTRLTVT.

For this clonotype: The junction departs from the called germline gene at one end, perhaps through a read error. The V call is TRBV3-1, the J call TRBJ2-1; 8 positions agree with TRBD2. The CDR3 is 16 amino acids. Per germline, CDR1 LGHDT and CDR2 YNNKEL (reference sequence). CDR3 in amino acids: CASSQEGLRRTSRQSF. The CDR3 nucleotides read TGTGCCAGCAGCCAAGAAGGTTTGCGGAGGACTAGCCGGCAGTCCTTC.

This clonotype was detected only a few times. The chain is built from TRBV6-2 or TRBV6-3 and TRBJ1-6; a possible D gene is TRBD1 (5 bases). The CDR3 runs to 15 residues. Trimming cost V 6 bases and J 10 bases, with 19 bases left between them. Germline V gene lookup returns CDR1 MNHEY and CDR2 SVGEGT. CDR3 sequence reads: CASSRGHPRESPLHF. DNA for the CDR3: TGTGCCAGCAGCCGCGGACACCCGAGAGAATCACCCCTCCACTTT.

The chain carries TRBV12-3 or TRBV12-4 and TRBJ2-3; tentatively, D is TRBD1 (5 bases). The CDR3 is 14 amino acids. V was cut by 6 bases and J by 0 bases, with 10 bases left in between. The CDR3 sequence: CASSHRFSTDTQYF. CDR3 sequence (DNA): TGTGCCAGCAGCCACAGGTTTAGCACAGATACGCAGTATTTT.

A few counts support this clonotype. This chain joins TRBV7-8 and TRBJ1-2, with D unclear. This CDR3 region has 16 residues. Germline V CDR1 and CDR2: SGHVS, FQNEAQ. The V gene lost 1 base and the J gene lost 4 bases, with 16 bases spanning the gap. CDR3 DNA sequence: TGTGCCAGCAGCTTAGAATGGGGAATCAGGAGCTATGGCTACACCTTC. It specifies CASSLEWGIRSYGYTF.

The sample holds a few counts of this clonotype. This rearrangement joins TRBV5-1 to TRBJ2-7; 9 bases align to TRBD1. The CDR3 extends over 15 amino acids. Germline V gene sequence: CDR1 SGHRS, CDR2 YFSETQ. Germline trimming cut 1 base from V and 5 bases from J; bases unmatched to any gene: 7. CDR3 sequence: CASSLQGDRVNEQYF. DNA of the CDR3: TGCGCCAGCAGCTTGCAGGGGGACAGGGTTAACGAGCAGTACTTC.

This clonotype was detected ten times or more. The CDR3 loop is CASSQALVVLAGANVLTF. In DNA, the CDR3 is TGTGCCAGCAGCCAAGCACTAGTGGTTTTAGCTGGGGCCAACGTCCTGACTTTC. J is TRBJ2-6 and V is TRBV14; D possibly corresponds to TRBD2 (5 bases). Trimming removed 1 base at V and 2 bases at J, with 15 bases between. This CDR3 contains 18 residues. CDR1 and CDR2 (germline): SGHDN, FVKESK.

This chain uses TRBV29-1 with TRBJ2-3, with TRBD1 matching over 7 bases. The CDR3 has 12 residues. Germline CDR1 reads SQVTM; CDR2 reads ANQGSEA. The ends lost 6 bases at V and 4 bases at J; junction bases unmatched: 4. As DNA, the CDR3 is TGCAGCGTAGGCGACAGGGCAGATACGCAGTATTTT. Amino acids: CSVGDRADTQYF.

This clonotype has just a few counts. The rearrangement joins TRBV29-1 to TRBJ2-7; 11 nucleotides line up with TRBD2. The germline V gene encodes CDR1 SQVTM and CDR2 ANQGSEA. CDR3 length: 13 amino acids. The V segment lost 7 bases and the J segment 6 bases; nucleotides outside the gene matches: 8. This CDR3 reads CSANLAGGGEQYF. The CDR3 coding sequence is TGCAGCGCTAACTTAGCGGGAGGGGGCGAGCAGTACTTC.

Details on this clonotype: A clone one base away is much larger, so this may be a read error. The rearrangement uses TRBV28 and TRBJ1-2; 8 nucleotides match TRBD1. Germline-derived CDR1 and CDR2 are MDHEN and SYDVKM. The CDR3 has 16 residues. The CDR3 DNA reads as TGTGTCAGCTTTCATTCAGGGGGCCCCACTATCTATGGCTACACCTTC. Translated, it gives CVSFHSGGPTIYGYTF.

The rearrangement links TRBV9 to TRBJ2-3; D is unclear. Between the trimmed V and J ends, which lost 3 bases and 10 bases, there was a span of 12 bases. CDR1 SGDLS and CDR2 YYNGEE come from the germline V gene. The CDR3 has 12 amino acids. The CDR3 region is CASSAQFAPQYF. The CDR3 DNA follows: TGTGCCAGCAGCGCTCAATTCGCGCCGCAGTATTTT.

This clonotype was counted only a few times. The chain joins TRBV20-1 to TRBJ2-5; TRBD1 aligns across 8 bases. Looked up from germline, CDR1 is DFQATT and CDR2 is SNEGSKA (reference sequence). After removal of 0 bases from V and 5 bases from J, the junction contained 11 bases not matched to a gene. The CDR3 loop spans 16 amino acids. The chain's CDR3 is CSAREPRGLSGETQYF. The CDR3 DNA reads TGCAGTGCTAGAGAGCCCAGGGGGCTTTCGGGGGAGACCCAGTACTTC.